These T cell receptor beta chains were read from a single sample in a study of cytomegalovirus exposure and HLA in healthy donors. The data were produced by immunoSEQ multiplex PCR, yet TCRdb's version contains in-frame clones alone and is incomplete. The sample has roughly 140,000 clones, approximately 9% seen once. The sample consisted of PBMCs. The receptors stem from a male donor in good health and CMV-seronegative. The CDR3 runs from the conserved cysteine through the conserved F or W. Each record gives: J gene, V gene, clone size, D gene, CDR3 protein, CDR3 DNA. D genes are given only for firm matches. Some rows mark clone size as missing; the rest say once, few, many or name a class of expanded clone.

J gene: TRBJ2-3
V gene: TRBV5-1
clone size: NA
D gene: TRBD2
CDR3 protein: CASSIGTSGNTDTQYF
CDR3 DNA: TGCGCCAGCAGCATTGGGACTAGCGGAAACACAGATACGCAGTATTTT

J gene: TRBJ2-7
V gene: TRBV5-8
clone size: NA
D gene: TRBD1
CDR3 protein: CASRHRGQSSYEQYF
CDR3 DNA: TGTGCCAGCAGGCACCGGGGACAGAGCTCCTACGAGCAGTACTTC

J gene: TRBJ1-5
V gene: TRBV5-1
clone size: few
D gene: NA
CDR3 protein: CASSLGGSNQPQHF
CDR3 DNA: TGCGCCAGCAGCTTAGGAGGGAGCAATCAGCCCCAGCATTTT

J gene: TRBJ1-1
V gene: TRBV27
clone size: few
D gene: NA
CDR3 protein: CASFDLGTEAFF
CDR3 DNA: TGTGCCAGCTTCGACTTGGGCACTGAAGCTTTCTTT

J gene: TRBJ2-3
V gene: TRBV19
clone size: few
D gene: TRBD1
CDR3 protein: CASMGTGSSADTQYF
CDR3 DNA: TGTGCCAGTATGGGGACAGGGTCGAGTGCAGATACGCAGTATTTT

J gene: TRBJ1-2
V gene: TRBV29-1
clone size: few
D gene: TRBD1
CDR3 protein: CSATAVDREIDGYTF
CDR3 DNA: TGCAGCGCCACAGCCGTGGACAGGGAGATTGATGGCTACACCTTC

J gene: TRBJ1-5
V gene: TRBV28
clone size: NA
D gene: NA
CDR3 protein: CASSPGQSSNQPQHF
CDR3 DNA: TGTGCCAGCAGTCCCGGACAGTCGAGCAATCAGCCCCAGCATTTT

J gene: TRBJ2-7
V gene: TRBV5-4
clone size: NA
D gene: TRBD1
CDR3 protein: CASSFGTAYEQYF
CDR3 DNA: TGTGCCAGCAGCTTCGGGACAGCCTACGAGCAGTACTTC

J gene: TRBJ1-3
V gene: TRBV2
clone size: NA
D gene: NA
CDR3 protein: CASSEWADSGNTIYF
CDR3 DNA: TGTGCCAGCAGTGAATGGGCCGACTCTGGAAACACCATATATTTT

J gene: TRBJ2-7
V gene: TRBV7-9
clone size: NA
D gene: NA
CDR3 protein: CASSFGLGHEQYF
CDR3 DNA: TGTGCCAGCAGCTTTGGATTGGGCCACGAGCAGTACTTC

J gene: TRBJ1-2
V gene: TRBV5-1
clone size: few
D gene: TRBD1
CDR3 protein: CASSLWGQGASGYTF
CDR3 DNA: TGCGCCAGCAGCTTGTGGGGACAGGGGGCGAGTGGCTACACCTTC

J gene: TRBJ1-3
V gene: TRBV6-1
clone size: few
D gene: NA
CDR3 protein: CASSVDISGNTIYF
CDR3 DNA: TGTGCCAGCAGTGTGGACATCTCAGGAAACACCATATATTTT

J gene: TRBJ2-2
V gene: TRBV2
clone size: NA
D gene: TRBD1
CDR3 protein: CATHGQANTGELFF
CDR3 DNA: TGTGCCACCCATGGACAGGCGAACACCGGGGAGCTGTTTTTT

J gene: TRBJ2-7
V gene: TRBV9
clone size: NA
D gene: NA
CDR3 protein: CASSAYQGGYEQYF
CDR3 DNA: TGTGCCAGCAGCGCCTACCAGGGGGGCTACGAGCAGTACTTC

J gene: TRBJ2-5
V gene: TRBV6-5
clone size: NA
D gene: TRBD2
CDR3 protein: CASGAGVRETQYF
CDR3 DNA: TGTGCCAGCGGAGCGGGAGTGAGGGAGACCCAGTACTTC

J gene: TRBJ2-3
V gene: TRBV6-1
clone size: few
D gene: TRBD1
CDR3 protein: CASSSRTGESDTQYF
CDR3 DNA: TGTGCCAGCTCCTCGCGGACAGGGGAGTCAGATACGCAGTATTTT

J gene: TRBJ1-1
V gene: TRBV19
clone size: few
D gene: TRBD1
CDR3 protein: CASSATTTGGVGEAFF
CDR3 DNA: TGTGCCAGTAGTGCGACGACGACAGGGGGGGTGGGTGAAGCTTTCTTT

J gene: TRBJ1-1
V gene: TRBV19
clone size: NA
D gene: TRBD1
CDR3 protein: CASTPTGLYTEAFF
CDR3 DNA: TGTGCCAGTACGCCGACAGGGCTGTACACTGAAGCTTTCTTT

J gene: TRBJ2-3
V gene: TRBV7-6
clone size: few
D gene: TRBD1
CDR3 protein: CASSSRTGSSDTQYF
CDR3 DNA: TGTGCCAGCAGCTCACGGACAGGGAGTTCAGATACGCAGTATTTT

J gene: TRBJ2-3
V gene: TRBV7-8
clone size: NA
D gene: NA
CDR3 protein: CASSLRGGVTDTQYF
CDR3 DNA: TGTGCCAGCAGCTTACGGGGCGGGGTCACAGATACGCAGTATTTT

J gene: TRBJ2-5
V gene: TRBV4-2
clone size: NA
D gene: TRBD2
CDR3 protein: CASSQGPREVETQYF
CDR3 DNA: TGTGCCAGCAGCCAAGGTCCCCGGGAGGTAGAGACCCAGTACTTC

J gene: TRBJ2-1
V gene: TRBV5-4
clone size: few
D gene: TRBD1
CDR3 protein: CASSRTGDEQFF
CDR3 DNA: TGTGCCAGCAGCCGGACAGGGGATGAGCAGTTCTTC

J gene: TRBJ2-3
V gene: TRBV19
clone size: once
D gene: NA
CDR3 protein: CASSIPNADTQYF
CDR3 DNA: TGTGCCAGTAGTATACCTAACGCAGATACGCAGTATTTT

J gene: TRBJ2-3
V gene: TRBV4-1
clone size: NA
D gene: TRBD2
CDR3 protein: CASSGGPAGLTDTQYF
CDR3 DNA: TGCGCCAGCAGCGGCGGGCCAGCGGGACTTACAGATACGCAGTATTTT

J gene: TRBJ1-1
V gene: TRBV19
clone size: few
D gene: NA
CDR3 protein: CASLGLDTEAFF
CDR3 DNA: TGTGCCAGTTTGGGACTGGACACTGAAGCTTTCTTT

J gene: TRBJ2-7
V gene: TRBV6-5
clone size: few
D gene: TRBD1
CDR3 protein: CASRDRGHEQYF
CDR3 DNA: TGTGCCAGCAGGGACAGGGGGCACGAGCAGTACTTC

J gene: TRBJ1-2
V gene: TRBV5-4
clone size: few
D gene: TRBD1
CDR3 protein: CASSLAQGDYGYTF
CDR3 DNA: TGTGCCAGCAGCTTGGCACAGGGGGACTATGGCTACACCTTC

J gene: TRBJ2-2
V gene: TRBV15
clone size: few
D gene: TRBD2
CDR3 protein: CATSRDSPLAGGPRGELFF
CDR3 DNA: TGTGCCACCAGCAGAGATTCGCCCCTAGCGGGAGGGCCTCGAGGGGAGCTGTTTTTT

J gene: TRBJ1-1
V gene: TRBV19
clone size: NA
D gene: NA
CDR3 protein: CATSFGQGNTEAFF
CDR3 DNA: TGTGCCACTAGCTTTGGTCAGGGGAACACTGAAGCTTTCTTT

J gene: TRBJ2-1
V gene: TRBV14
clone size: few
D gene: TRBD2
CDR3 protein: CASSQLAVSSYNEQFF
CDR3 DNA: TGTGCCAGCAGCCAACTAGCGGTGAGCTCCTACAATGAGCAGTTCTTC

J gene: TRBJ2-5
V gene: TRBV11-3
clone size: few
D gene: NA
CDR3 protein: CASSLVGGGKGTQYF
CDR3 DNA: TGTGCCAGCAGCTTAGTCGGCGGAGGCAAAGGGACCCAGTACTTC